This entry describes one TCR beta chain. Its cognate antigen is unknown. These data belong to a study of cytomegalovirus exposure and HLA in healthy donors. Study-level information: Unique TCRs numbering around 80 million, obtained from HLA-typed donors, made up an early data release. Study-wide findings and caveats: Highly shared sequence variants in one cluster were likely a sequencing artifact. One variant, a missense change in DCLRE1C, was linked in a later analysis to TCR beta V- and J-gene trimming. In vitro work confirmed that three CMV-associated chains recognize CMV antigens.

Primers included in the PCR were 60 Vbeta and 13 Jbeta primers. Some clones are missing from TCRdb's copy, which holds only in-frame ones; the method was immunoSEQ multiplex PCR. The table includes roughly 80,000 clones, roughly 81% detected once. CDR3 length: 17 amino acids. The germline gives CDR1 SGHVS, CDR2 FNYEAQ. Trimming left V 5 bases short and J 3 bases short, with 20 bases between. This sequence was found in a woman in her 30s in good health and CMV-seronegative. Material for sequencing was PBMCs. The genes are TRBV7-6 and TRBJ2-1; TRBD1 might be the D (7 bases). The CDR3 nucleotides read TGTGCCAGCAGCGGGAGACTCAGGGGGGAAGACTACAATGAGCAGTTCTTC. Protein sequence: CASSGRLRGEDYNEQFF. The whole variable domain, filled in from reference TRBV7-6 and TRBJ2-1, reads GAGVSQSPRYKVTKRGQDVALRCDPISGHVSLYWYRQALGQGPEFLTYFNYEAQQDKSGLPNDRFSAERPEGSISTLTIQRTEQRDSAMYRCASSGRLRGEDYNEQFFGPGTRLTVL.